This is a list of T cell receptor beta chains from one sample in a study of a mutant IDH1 vaccine in newly diagnosed glioma. The antigens of these receptors remain unknown. The protocol was immunoSEQ multiplex PCR, while the TCRdb copy is restricted to in-frame clones and leaves out a portion. The repertoire includes nearly 25,000 clones, roughly 82% of them detected once, and under 4% sits in the top ten. Sequencing used PBMCs, obtained from a glioma patient whose treatment included an IDH1 peptide vaccine. Receptors were obtained from a man aged 40-49 years with glioma. Some clones in this sample may be carry-over from other donors' samples. Each CDR3 is given with its conserved first and last residue. D genes are given only for firm matches. Clone size appears in some rows only: once, few, many, or a class for an expanded clone.

clone_size | d_call | j_call | v_call | cdr3_nt | cdr3_aa
- | - | TRBJ1-1 | TRBV20-1 | TGCAGTGCTAGGGGGGGCACTGAAGCTTTCTTT | CSARGGTEAFF
- | TRBD2 | TRBJ2-2 | TRBV30 | TGTGCCTGGGTAGCGGGTTCGCGTTGGGACGGGGAGCTGTTTTTT | CAWVAGSRWDGELFF
- | TRBD1 | TRBJ1-1 | TRBV14 | TGTGCCAGCAGCCTACAGGGGGGGACTGAAGCTTTCTTT | CASSLQGGTEAFF
once | - | TRBJ1-5 | TRBV5-1 | TGCGCCAGCAGCCGTGCCCCCGATTGGCCCCAGCATTTT | CASSRAPDWPQHF
- | TRBD2 | TRBJ2-3 | TRBV5-6 | TGTGCCAGCAGCCGAGTCGCTAGCGGGTTAAGCACAGATACGCAGTATTTT | CASSRVASGLSTDTQYF
once | - | TRBJ1-3 | TRBV10-1 | TGCGCCAGCAAAGAAGAGGTGACTGGAAACACCATATATTTT | CASKEEVTGNTIYF
- | - | TRBJ1-1 | TRBV5-4 | TGTGCCAGCAGCCCTAACAGAAACACTGAAGCTTTCTTT | CASSPNRNTEAFF
- | - | TRBJ2-3 | TRBV4-1 | TGCGCCAGCAGCCAAGCAACTAGTTGGGGCGCAGATACGCAGTATTTT | CASSQATSWGADTQYF
- | TRBD1 | TRBJ1-1 | TRBV27 | TGTGCCAGCAGTTTATATCCCCTACAAGGGGGCGGCGGGACTGAAGCTTTCTTT | CASSLYPLQGGGGTEAFF
- | - | TRBJ2-7 | TRBV2 | TGTGCCAGCAGGGACTCCTACGAGCAGTACTTC | CASRDSYEQYF